This T cell receptor beta chain was recovered during a study of a mutant IDH1 vaccine in newly diagnosed glioma. As for the study in general: The start of vaccination came 4-6 weeks after radiotherapy alone, or with temozolomide cycles. Males made up 62.5% and females about 40% of treated patients, whose mean age was approximately 41 years.

The time point was: week 35, safety follow-up. Doses of 300 ug of mutant IDH1 20-mer peptide were given with topical imiquimod. Each donor presented with a new WHO grade 3 or 4 astrocytoma that tested IDH1-mutant and showed ATRX loss. Repertoires were generated with immunoSEQ multiplex PCR, while TCRdb's copy carries only in-frame clones and drops some. This table has 50,000 to 70,000 clones, approximately 80% appearing once. The CDR3 loop spans 16 amino acids. The V and J ends lost 5 bases and 2 bases, in that order; junction bases with no gene match: 8. Germline CDR1 SGHVS, CDR2 FQNEAQ. On this clone: Its antigen is unknown.

Points from the study as a whole: Evidence of vaccine-induced immune responses was documented in approximately 93% of patients.

The sample was PBMCs, taken from a glioma patient whose treatment included an IDH1 peptide vaccine. This clonotype was obtained from a man aged 30-40 years with glioma. This chain connects TRBV7-8 to TRBJ1-5, with 8 nucleotides matching TRBD1. The CDR3 spells CASSLAGGRRNQPQHF. DNA for the CDR3: TGTGCCAGCAGCCTGGCAGGGGGCCGGCGCAATCAGCCCCAGCATTTT.